This is a list of T cell receptor beta chains from one sample in a study of beta chain features in type 1 diabetes. Generated by immunoSEQ multiplex PCR, the TCRdb table keeps only in-frame clones and is missing some. In the table there are more than 150,000 clones, roughly 9% of which are singletons. Sequencing input: central memory CD4+ T cells from blood. The receptors were gathered from a woman aged 30 to 39 with type 1 diabetes. CDR3s include the opening cysteine and the closing phenylalanine or tryptophan. D genes are given only for firm matches. Clone size is given for some rows only: seen once, a few or many times, or a class if the clone is expanded.

cdr3_nt: TGTGCCAGCAGCTTAGCGCCCTCAGACAGGTGGAGCACAGATACGCAGTATTTT
cdr3_aa: CASSLAPSDRWSTDTQYF
d_call: NA
v_call: TRBV7-9
j_call: TRBJ2-3
clone_size: NA

cdr3_nt: TGTGCCAGCAGTGATATTTCCTCAGGGGAGAATGAAAAACTGTTTTTT
cdr3_aa: CASSDISSGENEKLFF
d_call: NA
v_call: TRBV25-1
j_call: TRBJ1-4
clone_size: few

cdr3_nt: TGTGCCATCAGTGTTTCTAGCACTTCCTCCGAGCAGTACTTC
cdr3_aa: CAISVSSTSSEQYF
d_call: NA
v_call: TRBV10-3
j_call: TRBJ2-7
clone_size: few

cdr3_nt: TGTGCCAGCAGTTCCCCCGGGACAGGGGGCCAATATCCCATCTACGAGCAGTACTTC
cdr3_aa: CASSSPGTGGQYPIYEQYF
d_call: TRBD1
v_call: TRBV27
j_call: TRBJ2-7
clone_size: few

cdr3_nt: TGTGCCAGCAGTTTATGGGCAGGGGACACTGAAGCTTTCTTT
cdr3_aa: CASSLWAGDTEAFF
d_call: NA
v_call: TRBV28
j_call: TRBJ1-1
clone_size: few

cdr3_nt: TGCGCCAGCAGCCCAGGAACCGAAGCTTTCTTT
cdr3_aa: CASSPGTEAFF
d_call: NA
v_call: TRBV5-1
j_call: TRBJ1-1
clone_size: NA

cdr3_nt: TGTGCCAGCAGGGCGGGAGCTAGCACAGATACGCAGTATTTT
cdr3_aa: CASRAGASTDTQYF
d_call: TRBD2
v_call: TRBV7-2
j_call: TRBJ2-3
clone_size: few

cdr3_nt: TGCAGCGTTGATGGGGCGGGAGGTAGTTGGAATGAGCAGTTCTTC
cdr3_aa: CSVDGAGGSWNEQFF
d_call: TRBD2
v_call: TRBV29-1
j_call: TRBJ2-1
clone_size: few

cdr3_nt: TGTGCCAGCTCACCTATTCGCGGCGGGGAGCTGTTTTTT
cdr3_aa: CASSPIRGGELFF
d_call: NA
v_call: TRBV18
j_call: TRBJ2-2
clone_size: many

cdr3_nt: TGTGCCAGCAGCTTGGGACAATCAACTAATGAAAAACTGTTTTTT
cdr3_aa: CASSLGQSTNEKLFF
d_call: NA
v_call: TRBV7-9
j_call: TRBJ1-4
clone_size: NA

cdr3_nt: TGTGCCAGCAGCCAACTCGACAGGGGAGATCTGGAGACCCAGTACTTC
cdr3_aa: CASSQLDRGDLETQYF
d_call: TRBD1
v_call: TRBV7-9
j_call: TRBJ2-5
clone_size: NA

cdr3_nt: TGTGCCAAAACGACTAGCGGGAGGGAAGAGACCCAGTACTTC
cdr3_aa: CAKTTSGREETQYF
d_call: TRBD2
v_call: TRBV18
j_call: TRBJ2-5
clone_size: once

cdr3_nt: TGTGCCAGCAGTTACTCGTTCAGGGGGGAGCTGTTTTTT
cdr3_aa: CASSYSFRGELFF
d_call: NA
v_call: TRBV6-5
j_call: TRBJ2-2
clone_size: NA

cdr3_nt: TGTGCCACCAGCAGACCCCTAGCTAGCTCTGGGGCCAACGTCCTGACTTTC
cdr3_aa: CATSRPLASSGANVLTF
d_call: NA
v_call: TRBV15
j_call: TRBJ2-6
clone_size: few

cdr3_nt: TGTGCCAGCAGCTTGGACTCTAGGCCAGCTTTCTTT
cdr3_aa: CASSLDSRPAFF
d_call: NA
v_call: TRBV7-9
j_call: TRBJ1-1
clone_size: many

cdr3_nt: TGTGCCAGCAGCGCCAGTACAACTAATGAAAAACTGTTTTTT
cdr3_aa: CASSASTTNEKLFF
d_call: NA
v_call: TRBV5-4
j_call: TRBJ1-4
clone_size: few

cdr3_nt: TGCGCCAGCAGCCCTAATATGAACACCGGGGAGCTGTTTTTT
cdr3_aa: CASSPNMNTGELFF
d_call: NA
v_call: TRBV5-1
j_call: TRBJ2-2
clone_size: few

cdr3_nt: TGTGCCAGCAGCTTATTCGGGACTAGGTCCTACAATGAGCAGTTCTTC
cdr3_aa: CASSLFGTRSYNEQFF
d_call: TRBD2
v_call: TRBV11-1
j_call: TRBJ2-1
clone_size: few

cdr3_nt: TGTGCCAGCAGCTTGCCCCGGACAGGGAACACTGAAGCTTTCTTT
cdr3_aa: CASSLPRTGNTEAFF
d_call: TRBD1
v_call: TRBV5-4
j_call: TRBJ1-1
clone_size: NA

cdr3_nt: TGTGCCACCAGCAGACGGACAGGGGATTCGGATACGCAGTATTTT
cdr3_aa: CATSRRTGDSDTQYF
d_call: TRBD1
v_call: TRBV15
j_call: TRBJ2-3
clone_size: NA

cdr3_nt: TGTGCCTGGAGTCCAACGAGGACATTCTCTGGAAACACCATATATTTT
cdr3_aa: CAWSPTRTFSGNTIYF
d_call: NA
v_call: TRBV30
j_call: TRBJ1-3
clone_size: NA

cdr3_nt: TGTGCCAGCAGCGACAGGGACGGCCACTCTGGAAACACCATATATTTT
cdr3_aa: CASSDRDGHSGNTIYF
d_call: TRBD1
v_call: TRBV7-8
j_call: TRBJ1-3
clone_size: NA

cdr3_nt: TGCAGCGTTGAAGATCAGGCACTTAGCTCCTACAATGAGCAGTTCTTC
cdr3_aa: CSVEDQALSSYNEQFF
d_call: NA
v_call: TRBV29-1
j_call: TRBJ2-1
clone_size: NA

cdr3_nt: TGCGCCAGCAGCTTCCAGGTGGGAGCTAATGAAAAACTGTTTTTT
cdr3_aa: CASSFQVGANEKLFF
d_call: NA
v_call: TRBV5-1
j_call: TRBJ1-4
clone_size: few

cdr3_nt: TGTGCCAGCAGACGAGACAGGGTTGAGACCCAGTACTTC
cdr3_aa: CASRRDRVETQYF
d_call: TRBD1
v_call: TRBV6-5
j_call: TRBJ2-5
clone_size: few

cdr3_nt: TGCAGCGTTGGGGGACAGGGAGGTGAGCAGTTCTTC
cdr3_aa: CSVGGQGGEQFF
d_call: TRBD1
v_call: TRBV29-1
j_call: TRBJ2-1
clone_size: NA

cdr3_nt: TGCAGCGTTGATCGCGGGGACGCGTCCGAGCAGTACTTC
cdr3_aa: CSVDRGDASEQYF
d_call: NA
v_call: TRBV29-1
j_call: TRBJ2-7
clone_size: many

cdr3_nt: TGTGCCAGCAGACCCTGGGCAGGGGCTGAATATGGCTACACCTTC
cdr3_aa: CASRPWAGAEYGYTF
d_call: NA
v_call: TRBV28
j_call: TRBJ1-2
clone_size: NA

cdr3_nt: TGTGCCAGCACCCTAGCGGGAGGCAATGAGCAGTTCTTC
cdr3_aa: CASTLAGGNEQFF
d_call: TRBD2
v_call: TRBV6-5
j_call: TRBJ2-1
clone_size: few

cdr3_nt: TGTGCCAGCAGGCAAGGAGAGTACGAGCAGTACTTC
cdr3_aa: CASRQGEYEQYF
d_call: NA
v_call: TRBV2
j_call: TRBJ2-7
clone_size: many

cdr3_nt: TGTGCCAGCAGCCAGCAGATCAGCGATGAGCAGTTCTTC
cdr3_aa: CASSQQISDEQFF
d_call: NA
v_call: TRBV4-2
j_call: TRBJ2-1
clone_size: NA

cdr3_nt: TGTGCCAGCAGTGAGACGGACAGGGCTGATGGCTACACCTTC
cdr3_aa: CASSETDRADGYTF
d_call: TRBD1
v_call: TRBV6-5
j_call: TRBJ1-2
clone_size: few

cdr3_nt: TGCAGCGTTGAAGATATACAATACTATGGCTACACCTTC
cdr3_aa: CSVEDIQYYGYTF
d_call: NA
v_call: TRBV29-1
j_call: TRBJ1-2
clone_size: NA

cdr3_nt: TGTGCCAGCAGCCCGATCGGGCGGGAGAAGGTTTACGAGCAGTACTTC
cdr3_aa: CASSPIGREKVYEQYF
d_call: TRBD2
v_call: TRBV11-2
j_call: TRBJ2-7
clone_size: NA

cdr3_nt: TGTGCCAGCAGCTTCGACTTAGCGGGAGGGGCCTACGAGCAGTACTTC
cdr3_aa: CASSFDLAGGAYEQYF
d_call: TRBD2
v_call: TRBV11-2
j_call: TRBJ2-7
clone_size: NA

cdr3_nt: TGCAGCGTTGTTACAGGGGTCAATGACAATGAGCAGTTCTTC
cdr3_aa: CSVVTGVNDNEQFF
d_call: TRBD1
v_call: TRBV29-1
j_call: TRBJ2-1
clone_size: NA

cdr3_nt: TGTGCCAGCTCACCACCCTCGGGAGGCTACAATGAGCAGTTCTTC
cdr3_aa: CASSPPSGGYNEQFF
d_call: TRBD2
v_call: TRBV18
j_call: TRBJ2-1
clone_size: few

cdr3_nt: TGTGCCAGCAGTTTGAGAGAGACCCAGTACTTC
cdr3_aa: CASSLRETQYF
d_call: NA
v_call: TRBV6-6
j_call: TRBJ2-5
clone_size: few

cdr3_nt: TGTGCCAGCAGTGAAACTCGCGGGAGTAACGATGAGCAGTTCTTC
cdr3_aa: CASSETRGSNDEQFF
d_call: TRBD2
v_call: TRBV25-1
j_call: TRBJ2-1
clone_size: few

cdr3_nt: TGTGCCTGGAGGGTCCGGGACAGGAACACCGGGGAGCTGTTTTTT
cdr3_aa: CAWRVRDRNTGELFF
d_call: TRBD1
v_call: TRBV30
j_call: TRBJ2-2
clone_size: few

cdr3_nt: TGTGCCTGGAGGACTAGCACCTACAATGAGCAGTTCTTC
cdr3_aa: CAWRTSTYNEQFF
d_call: TRBD2
v_call: TRBV30
j_call: TRBJ2-1
clone_size: few

cdr3_nt: TGTGCCATCCAGGACTCCGGACTAACAGATACGCAGTATTTT
cdr3_aa: CAIQDSGLTDTQYF
d_call: NA
v_call: TRBV10-3
j_call: TRBJ2-3
clone_size: few

cdr3_nt: TGTGCCAGCAGCCCCCCCGGGAGCTCCTACAATGAGCAGTTCTTC
cdr3_aa: CASSPPGSSYNEQFF
d_call: NA
v_call: TRBV7-9
j_call: TRBJ2-1
clone_size: few

cdr3_nt: TGTGCCAGCAGCTTTGACAGGGAGAATGAGCAGTTCTTC
cdr3_aa: CASSFDRENEQFF
d_call: TRBD1
v_call: TRBV7-2
j_call: TRBJ2-1
clone_size: NA

cdr3_nt: TGTGCCAGCAGCTTTTATTCAGCGGGAGGCTTTGAGCAGTTCTTC
cdr3_aa: CASSFYSAGGFEQFF
d_call: TRBD2
v_call: TRBV7-3
j_call: TRBJ2-1
clone_size: many

cdr3_nt: TGCGCCAGCAGCCAAGAACAGGGGGAAACTGAAGCTTTCTTT
cdr3_aa: CASSQEQGETEAFF
d_call: TRBD1
v_call: TRBV4-1
j_call: TRBJ1-1
clone_size: NA

cdr3_nt: TGCGCCAGCAGCTTACAAGCGGGAGGGACAGATACGCAGTATTTT
cdr3_aa: CASSLQAGGTDTQYF
d_call: TRBD2
v_call: TRBV5-1
j_call: TRBJ2-3
clone_size: few

cdr3_nt: TGTGCCTGGGTGACTAGCGGGACGGAGACCCAGTACTTC
cdr3_aa: CAWVTSGTETQYF
d_call: TRBD2
v_call: TRBV30
j_call: TRBJ2-5
clone_size: NA

cdr3_nt: TGCGCCAGCAGCTCTGGGGTAGCGGGAGTCCTAGAGACCCAGTACTTC
cdr3_aa: CASSSGVAGVLETQYF
d_call: TRBD2
v_call: TRBV5-1
j_call: TRBJ2-5
clone_size: NA

cdr3_nt: TGTGCCAGCAGCTTGAGGTCGACAGGGTTCCCCTATTCGAACACCGGGGAGCTGTTTTTT
cdr3_aa: CASSLRSTGFPYSNTGELFF
d_call: TRBD1
v_call: TRBV5-4
j_call: TRBJ2-2
clone_size: NA

cdr3_nt: TGTGCCAGCAGCTTACAAGCGGGAACCTACAATGAGCAGTTCTTC
cdr3_aa: CASSLQAGTYNEQFF
d_call: TRBD2
v_call: TRBV7-2
j_call: TRBJ2-1
clone_size: few

cdr3_nt: TGTGCCAGCAGTGTCGCGGGGGACTCCGAGCAGTACTTC
cdr3_aa: CASSVAGDSEQYF
d_call: TRBD2
v_call: TRBV6-1
j_call: TRBJ2-7
clone_size: few

cdr3_nt: TGTGCCAGCACCCGTTTCAGCGGGGACTACAATGAGCAGTTCTTC
cdr3_aa: CASTRFSGDYNEQFF
d_call: TRBD2
v_call: TRBV7-9
j_call: TRBJ2-1
clone_size: few

cdr3_nt: TGTGCCAGCAGCTCGTGGACTAGCGGGAGTTACAATGAGCAGTTCTTC
cdr3_aa: CASSSWTSGSYNEQFF
d_call: TRBD2
v_call: TRBV4-2
j_call: TRBJ2-1
clone_size: NA

cdr3_nt: TGTGCCTGGGATACTAGCGGATCCTACAATGAGCAGTTCTTC
cdr3_aa: CAWDTSGSYNEQFF
d_call: TRBD2
v_call: TRBV30
j_call: TRBJ2-1
clone_size: NA

cdr3_nt: TGCGCCAGCAGCTTGCAGACGGGACACCTTAACTATGGCTACACCTTC
cdr3_aa: CASSLQTGHLNYGYTF
d_call: NA
v_call: TRBV5-1
j_call: TRBJ1-2
clone_size: few

cdr3_nt: TGTGCCTCAGCAGGGGAGTCCTATGGCTACACCTTC
cdr3_aa: CASAGESYGYTF
d_call: NA
v_call: TRBV2
j_call: TRBJ1-2
clone_size: few

cdr3_nt: TGTGCCATCAGCTGGACAGGGGAGAACACTGAAGCTTTCTTT
cdr3_aa: CAISWTGENTEAFF
d_call: TRBD1
v_call: TRBV10-3
j_call: TRBJ1-1
clone_size: few

cdr3_nt: TGCAGCGTTGAAGTTTTTAGCGGGAACGAGCAGTACTTC
cdr3_aa: CSVEVFSGNEQYF
d_call: TRBD2
v_call: TRBV29-1
j_call: TRBJ2-7
clone_size: NA